This T cell receptor (beta chain) was captured by sequencing in a study of blood T cell repertoires in COVID-19. Study-level background: Sites in the United States, Italy and Spain provided acute and convalescent COVID-19 samples. The cDNA or gDNA used as material had been derived from T cells, B-cell-depleted T cells, or PBMCs.

Germline loops: CDR1 WSHSY, CDR2 SAAADI. Trimming removed 2 bases from V and 11 bases from J; junction bases left unmatched: 9. The CDR3 is made up of 14 amino acids. Authors' processing steps: Counts of nucleated cells, estimated from reference gene primer amplification, were obtained. Generated by immunoSEQ multiplex PCR, the TCRdb table keeps only in-frame clones and is missing some. That table gives V, J and clone size, and the DNA gave D and trimming. The table has more than 85,000 clones, 80% to 95% seen once. The V and J genes are TRBV10-2 and TRBJ1-1; 9 bases are shared with TRBD1. This TCR was recovered from a man aged 55-75 years with acute or convalescent COVID-19. Sequencing input: peripheral blood. CDR3 region: CASSEPGTGKGAFF. For the CDR3, the DNA is TGCGCCAGCAGTGAGCCCGGGACAGGGAAGGGGGCTTTCTTT.